This TCR beta chain is drawn from a study of blood T cell repertoires in COVID-19. Sequencing was performed with immunoSEQ multiplex PCR; in TCRdb, only in-frame clones are kept and a portion is missing. The sample records more than 350,000 clones, over 75% being singletons. This clone was seen more than once but under ten times. The length of the CDR3 is 17 residues. V trimming: 5 bases; J trimming: 4 bases; junction bases outside the gene matches: 8. Germline CDR1 and CDR2: LNHDA and SQIVND (reference sequence). Sequencing input: peripheral blood. The TCR sequence derives from a woman in her 30s with COVID-19, enrolled during active disease. The J gene is TRBJ2-1, the V gene TRBV19, with 13 bases lining up with TRBD2. CDR3 sequence: CASSVSGTSGKYNEQFF. The CDR3 DNA reads as TGTGCCAGTAGTGTTTCCGGGACTAGCGGGAAGTACAATGAGCAGTTCTTC. Full variable domain (outside the CDR3, taken from reference TRBV19 and TRBJ2-1): DGGITQSPKYLFRKEGQNVTLSCEQNLNHDAMYWYRQDPGQGLRLIYYSQIVNDFQKGDIAEGYSVSREKKESFPLTVTSAQKNPTAFYLCASSVSGTSGKYNEQFFGPGTRLTVL.